This entry concerns a single T cell receptor beta chain. The antigen is undetermined. Reverse transcription of all isolated RNA meant that expressed TCRB transcripts were sequenced. This table comes from immunoSEQ multiplex PCR, and its TCRdb copy is limited to in-frame clones, with some not included. The sample has roughly 610,000 clones, 15% to 18% seen once. This sample was taken from a study of beta chain features in type 1 diabetes. Study observations and caveats: Highly expressing activated T cells could be over-counted with a cDNA template. A PCR bias possibly favoring shorter templates would apply equally to patients and controls.

Trimming cost V 7 bases and J 0 bases, with 11 bases left between them. CDR3 size: 14 residues. Germline CDR1 LNHDA, CDR2 SQIVND (reference sequence). Sequenced sample: naive CD4+ T cells from blood. The V call is TRBV19, the J call TRBJ2-3; D gene ambiguous. This TCR was sampled from a man between 18 and 35 years old in good health. The CDR3 region is CASTMGGSTDTQYF. CDR3 in DNA: TGTGCCAGTACGATGGGCGGTAGCACAGATACGCAGTATTTT.